What follows are 21 T cell receptor beta chains derived from one specimen sequenced in a study of beta chain features in type 1 diabetes. Every isolated RNA sample was fully reverse transcribed, so sequencing captured expressed TCRB transcripts. Here immunoSEQ multiplex PCR was the method, and the copy in TCRdb shows in-frame clones only, minus some. The table records around 320,000 clones, 14% of them present only once. The specimen was central memory CD4+ T cells from blood. The receptors stem from a young man in good health.

To note about this clone: Other DNA sequences of this sample code for an identical CDR3. The rearrangement links TRBV9 to TRBJ2-1, with TRBD1 matching 8 bases. J was trimmed by 9 bases and V by 4 bases; bases with no gene match: 3. The CDR3 is made up of 12 amino acids. Germline V lookup: CDR1 SGDLS, CDR2 YYNGEE. The CDR3 reads CASSIRGREQFF. CDR3 coding DNA: TGTGCCAGCAGCATCAGGGGGCGTGAGCAGTTCTTC.

This clone was seen only a few times. The junction departs from the called germline gene at one end, perhaps through a read error. The J gene is TRBJ2-5, the V gene TRBV6-1, with 8 bases identical to TRBD2. From germline, CDR1 is MNHNS and CDR2 SASEGT. The CDR3 extends over 14 amino acids. CDR3 region: CASSEEVGAGVSNF. The CDR3 coding sequence is TGTGCCAGCAGTGAAGAGGTCGGAGCGGGGGTCTCGAACTTC.

This clone appeared a few times. The chain couples TRBV2 to TRBJ2-4, with 7 bases that match TRBD2. The germline CDR1 and CDR2 sequences are SNHLY and FYNNEI. The CDR3 is 14 residues long. V gave up 6 bases and J gave up 9 bases; unmatched junction bases: 11. This chain's CDR3 is CASSPASGLSIQYF. The CDR3 DNA reads TGTGCCAGCAGCCCGGCTAGCGGACTGAGCATTCAGTACTTC.

V and J are TRBV4-2 and TRBJ1-3, with a weak D call TRBD1 (6 bases). Germline V gives CDR1 LGHNA, CDR2 YNFKEQ. This CDR3 is built from 17 residues. V lost 0 bases to trimming and J lost 0 bases, with 12 bases between them. The CDR3 region has the DNA TGTGCCAGCAGCCAAGATCATAGGACAGTCTCTGGAAACACCATATATTTT. Translation: CASSQDHRTVSGNTIYF.

The genes are TRBV7-9 and TRBJ2-3; the match to TRBD2 covers 9 bases. There are 16 residues in the CDR3. Looked up from germline, CDR1 is SEHNR and CDR2 is FQNEAQ (reference sequence). The V gene end was trimmed by 8 bases and the J gene end by 0 bases; junction bases not matched to a gene: 9. This chain's CDR3 is CASGISGGSSTDTQYF. For the CDR3, the DNA is TGTGCCAGCGGTATTAGCGGGGGATCTAGCACAGATACGCAGTATTTT.

The rearrangement uses TRBV11-2 and TRBJ2-5; 11 nucleotides line up with TRBD2. Germline V gene sequence: CDR1 SGHAT, CDR2 FQNNGV. Trimming cost V 5 bases and J 0 bases; bases outside gene matches: 5. This CDR3 contains 16 residues. CDR3 region: CASSRGTSGDQETQYF. The CDR3 DNA reads as TGTGCCAGCAGCAGGGGGACTAGCGGAGACCAAGAGACCCAGTACTTC.

This clone was recorded a few times. The chain joins TRBV5-1 to TRBJ1-4; D call uncertain. With 3 bases removed from V and 0 bases from J, the gap between germline ends came to 6 bases. Germline CDR1 and CDR2: SGHRS and YFSETQ. The CDR3 consists of 14 residues. The CDR3 DNA sequence: TGCGCCAGCAGCTCGGACTCAACTAATGAAAAACTGTTTTTT. This encodes CASSSDSTNEKLFF.

This clone was picked up many times. This chain joins TRBV11-3 and TRBJ2-3; D not certain. Trimming pared 7 bases from V and 6 bases from J, leaving 17 bases between. The CDR3 is made up of 14 amino acids. Per the germline V gene, CDR1 is SGHNT and CDR2 is YENEEA. CDR3 in DNA: TGTGCCAGCAACTCCCCACTGGAGTGGGATACGCAGTATTTT. It is translated as CASNSPLEWDTQYF.

The V call is TRBV6-5, the J call TRBJ2-1; D is uncertain. The V end was cut by 6 bases, the J end by 2 bases, with 8 bases between. Germline V gives CDR1 MNHEY, CDR2 SVGAGI. The CDR3 length is 13 residues. The CDR3 coding sequence is TGTGCCAGCAGCCGATACCCCTACAATGAGCAGTTCTTC. This translates into CASSRYPYNEQFF.

This clone was seen a few times. The CDR3 here is CASSPDGQFYGYTF. CDR3 DNA sequence: TGTGCCAGCAGCCCCGATGGACAGTTCTATGGCTACACCTTC. The genes are TRBV5-6 and TRBJ1-2, with D perhaps TRBD1 (6 bases). The germline V and J ends were trimmed by 4 bases and 4 bases, with 14 bases remaining between them. The CDR3 has 14 amino acids. CDR1 SGHDT and CDR2 YYEEEE come from the germline V gene.

The chain employs TRBV11-3 and TRBJ2-5, with 8 bases that match TRBD2. The CDR3 loop spans 17 amino acids. Germline V lookup: CDR1 SGHNT, CDR2 YENEEA. Germline trimming cut 3 bases from V and 4 bases from J; bases unmatched to any gene: 13. The CDR3 sequence is CASSFIVAGSTGETQYF. In nucleotides, the CDR3 is TGTGCCAGCAGCTTTATAGTAGCGGGGTCCACGGGAGAGACCCAGTACTTC.

The chain is built from TRBV5-5 and TRBJ2-7, with TRBD1 matching 7 bases. The CDR3 is 14 residues long. With 0 bases clipped from V and 3 bases from J, the junction kept 3 bases outside the gene matches. Per germline, CDR1 SGHKS and CDR2 YYEKEE (reference sequence). The CDR3 sequence is CASSLDRGRYEQYF. The CDR3 coding sequence is TGTGCCAGCAGCTTGGACAGGGGCCGCTACGAGCAGTACTTC. The variable domain in full, completed from reference TRBV5-5 and TRBJ2-7, reads DAGVTQSPTHLIKTRGQQVTLRCSPISGHKSVSWYQQVLGQGPQFIFQYYEKEERGRGNFPDRFSARQFPNYSSELNVNALLLGDSALYLCASSLDRGRYEQYFGPGTRLTVT.

The chain's CDR3 is CASSYRAGGFNEQYF. CDR3 sequence (DNA): TGTGCCAGCAGTTACAGAGCGGGGGGGTTTAACGAGCAGTACTTC. The chain links TRBV28 to TRBJ2-7; TRBD2 matches 10 bases. CDR3 length: 15 amino acids. Germline V gene sequence: CDR1 MDHEN, CDR2 SYDVKM. The V gene end was trimmed by 4 bases and the J gene end by 5 bases; junction bases not matched to a gene: 8.

This clone was counted only a few times. The V call is TRBV6-5, the J call TRBJ1-3; D is possibly TRBD1 (5 bases). From germline, CDR1 is MNHEY and CDR2 SVGAGI. There are 15 residues in the CDR3. Trimming took off 6 bases at V and 2 bases at J, with 14 bases between the two ends. The CDR3 reads CASSPDSFAGNTIYF. In nucleotides, the CDR3 is TGTGCCAGCAGCCCCGACAGTTTCGCTGGAAACACCATATATTTT.

The CDR3 region is CASSLYHTDTQYF. CDR3 sequence (DNA): TGCGCCAGCAGCTTGTATCACACAGATACGCAGTATTTT. The chain links TRBV5-1 to TRBJ2-3, with unresolved D. This CDR3 is 13 amino acids long. Germline V CDR1 and CDR2: SGHRS, YFSETQ. Trimming pared 1 base from V and 2 bases from J, leaving 5 bases between.

Of note for this clone: Likely a read error: the CDR3 ends without its conserved phenylalanine or tryptophan. This chain uses TRBV11-3 with TRBJ2-3, with D maybe TRBD1 (5 bases). The CDR3 is made up of 15 amino acids. Per germline, CDR1 SGHNT and CDR2 YENEEA. V was cut by 3 bases and J by 2 bases, with 12 bases left in between. CDR3 protein: CASSLVVGHTDTQYS. As DNA, the CDR3 is TGTGCCAGCAGCTTGGTGGTGGGGCACACAGATACGCAGTATTCT.

This clone showed up just a few times. The chain employs TRBV19 and TRBJ1-3; D unresolved. The CDR3 has 13 amino acids. The ends were cut back, 7 bases at V and 4 bases at J, with 11 bases in the middle. Germline V gene data show CDR1 as LNHDA and CDR2 as SQIVND (reference sequence). DNA for the CDR3: TGTGCCAGTACAAAAGCGCGGGGAAACACCATATATTTT. This codes for CASTKARGNTIYF.

This clone was observed a handful of times. The CDR3 is CAWSSLGRDGYTF. The CDR3 DNA sequence: TGTGCCTGGAGTTCGTTGGGACGGGATGGCTACACCTTC. The V call is TRBV30, the J call TRBJ1-2; the D gene is possibly TRBD1 (5 bases). CDR3 size: 13 residues. V was trimmed by 2 bases and J by 6 bases, leaving 13 bases between them. Germline CDR1 and CDR2: GTSNPN and SVGIG (reference sequence).

This clone has just a few counts. The genes are TRBV27 and TRBJ1-3, with D tentatively TRBD1 (6 bases). The CDR3 length is 14 residues. Germline CDR1 reads MNHEY; CDR2 reads SMNVEV (reference sequence). The ends were cut back, 6 bases at V and 7 bases at J, with 16 bases in the middle. The DNA for the CDR3 is TGTGCCAGCAGCATAACAGGGTATGGGAACACCATATATTTT. It specifies CASSITGYGNTIYF.

This rearrangement joins TRBV10-3 to TRBJ2-5; perhaps TRBD2 as D (7 bases). The CDR3 sequence is 15 residues long. V was pared by 2 bases and J by 3 bases, with 13 bases between. Germline V gives CDR1 ENHRY, CDR2 SYGVKD. The CDR3 nucleotides are TGTGCCATCAGTGAGGTCGGGGGGCCTAAAGAGACCCAGTACTTC. Translated: CAISEVGGPKETQYF.

This clone came up a few times. The chain combines TRBV7-8 with TRBJ2-2; TRBD2 might be the D (6 bases). Germline V CDR1 and CDR2: SGHVS, FQNEAQ. V lost 8 bases and J 4 bases, leaving 17 bases between the germline ends. The CDR3 covers 15 residues. DNA of the CDR3: TGTGCCAGCTCACTGCAGGGACTTATCACCGGGGAGCTGTTTTTT. Translated, it gives CASSLQGLITGELFF.